This T cell receptor beta chain was sequenced during a study of cytomegalovirus exposure and HLA in healthy donors. Per germline, CDR1 SGDLS and CDR2 YYNGEE. CDR3 length: 14 amino acids. The V end lost 0 bases, the J end lost 2 bases, and 8 bases lay between the germline ends. At sampling all donors were nominally healthy, likely with unrecorded immune exposures. Study-level findings and limits: Some segments of the V type, notably TRBV6-2 and TRBV6-3, were excluded as indistinguishable. Being productive about 87% or about 30% of the time was typical of most TCR beta V segments in an earlier analysis. On later analysis, the bulk of CMV-associated TCR beta chains appeared to be HLA-restricted.

The PCR used 60 Vbeta and 13 Jbeta primers. The assay was immunoSEQ multiplex PCR, and TCRdb's table has in-frame clones only and misses some. This table holds more than 140,000 clones, about 64% found once. As concerns this clone: Its specificity is unknown.

The TCR comes from a young woman in good health and CMV-seropositive. The J gene is TRBJ1-1, the V gene TRBV9, with unresolved D. Sequencing was done on a sample of PBMCs. CDR3 sequence: CASSVGGSNTEAFF. The CDR3 DNA is TGTGCCAGCAGCGTAGGAGGCAGTAACACTGAAGCTTTCTTT.